The 32 T cell receptor beta chains in this list originate from one sample, sequenced in a study of blood T cell repertoires in COVID-19 (dated by TCRdb to 2020 to 2022). The method was the immunoSEQ multiplex PCR assay. The table was pulled from immuneACCESS by TCRdb, which kept in-frame rearrangements only. Such tables lose some clones; where checked, under half of the loss comes from unresolved V genes, and the rest has no known cause. This sample lists 95,000 to 100,000 clones; about four fifths were detected once. Of the sample, 15% to 20% falls within the top ten clones. Material: peripheral blood. The receptors derive from a woman older than 75 with active or convalescent COVID-19.

DNA of the CDR3: TGTGCCAGCAGACAGGGCCATGAGCAGTTCTTC. Protein sequence: CASRQGHEQFF. The chain has TRBV9 and TRBJ2-1, with a possible D match to TRBD1 (6 bases). V lost 5 bases and J lost 8, with 8 bases in between. The CDR3 is 11 amino acids. Germline loops: CDR1 SGDLS, CDR2 YYNGEE.

The chain uses TRBV30 and TRBJ1-1, with 9 bases that match TRBD1. The CDR3 totals 15 residues. Germline V gene lookup returns CDR1 GTSNPN and CDR2 SVGIG (reference sequence). V was pared by 4 bases and J by 0 bases, with 6 bases of the junction left unmatched. The CDR3 bases are TGTGCCTGGAAAACAGGGGGCAGGATGAACACTGAAGCTTTCTTT. Protein sequence: CAWKTGGRMNTEAFF.

This chain joins TRBV19 and TRBJ2-5; D might be TRBD1 (6 bases). Per germline, CDR1 LNHDA and CDR2 SQIVND (reference sequence). V was clipped by 7 bases and J by 4 bases, with 13 bases between them. There are 13 residues in the CDR3. The CDR3 DNA reads as TGTGCCAGTACCGGACAGTACGGAGAGACCCAGTACTTC. It translates to CASTGQYGETQYF.

The V gene is TRBV7-9, the J gene TRBJ2-5; D is perhaps TRBD1 (5 bases). Germline V lookup: CDR1 SEHNR, CDR2 FQNEAQ (reference sequence). V was clipped by 0 bases and J by 5 bases, with 10 bases between them. The CDR3 length is 14 residues. CDR3 residues: CASSLARARETQYF. The DNA of the CDR3 is TGTGCCAGCAGCTTAGCCAGGGCCAGGGAGACCCAGTACTTC. The complete variable domain, with remaining parts taken from reference TRBV7-9 and TRBJ2-5, reads DTGVSQNPRHKITKRGQNVTFRCDPISEHNRLYWYRQTLGQGPEFLTYFQNEAQLEKSRLLSDRFSAERPKGSFSTLEIQRTEQGDSAMYLCASSLARARETQYFGPGTRLLVL.

V usage is TRBV6-6 and J usage is TRBJ1-1; D might be TRBD1 (5 bases). This CDR3 contains 13 residues. Germline CDR1 and CDR2: MNHNY and SVGAGI (reference sequence). V shed 5 bases and J shed 3 bases, with 10 bases lying between them. The CDR3: CASSPDKYTEAFF. The CDR3 coding sequence is TGTGCCAGCAGTCCGGACAAATACACTGAAGCTTTCTTT.

J is TRBJ2-1 and V is TRBV7-9, with 7 bases identical to TRBD1. The CDR3 extends over 17 amino acids. With 4 bases clipped from V and 7 bases from J, the junction kept 16 bases outside the gene matches. The germline gives CDR1 SEHNR, CDR2 FQNEAQ (reference sequence). In nucleotides, the CDR3 is TGTGCCAGCAGCTCATCACCTGACAGGGTGGGCGTTAATGAGCAGTTCTTC. This sequence encodes CASSSSPDRVGVNEQFF.

The genes are TRBV28 and TRBJ2-2; 13 nucleotides line up with TRBD2. Germline CDR1 MDHEN, CDR2 SYDVKM. V shed 2 bases, J shed 5 bases, and the junction held 2 bases outside the gene matches. This CDR3 is built from 16 residues. The CDR3 reads CASSLGGLAGTGELFF. For the CDR3, the DNA is TGTGCCAGCAGTTTAGGGGGACTAGCGGGAACCGGGGAGCTGTTTTTT.

The rearrangement joins TRBV29-1 to TRBJ2-7; 13 nucleotides line up with TRBD2. Germline CDR1 is SQVTM and CDR2 is ANQGSEA. This CDR3 comprises 14 residues. The junction had 8 bases not matched to a gene; V was cut back by 6 bases and J by 6 bases. DNA of the CDR3: TGCAGCGTCGGGACTAGCGGGAATTTCGCCGAGCAGTACTTC. Protein: CSVGTSGNFAEQYF.

The CDR3 spells CASSFTGGGSYGYTF. The DNA of the CDR3 is TGTGCCAGCAGTTTCACAGGGGGCGGGAGCTATGGCTACACCTTC. This chain links TRBV6-5 with TRBJ1-2; 9 bases map to TRBD1. The CDR3 is made up of 15 amino acids. Unmatched junction bases numbered 7, after V lost 4 bases and J lost 4 bases. Germline CDR1 is MNHEY and CDR2 is SVGAGI.

The CDR3: CASHRGFGTGNTGELFF. CDR3 nucleotide sequence: TGTGCCAGCCACCGGGGCTTCGGGACAGGGAACACCGGGGAGCTGTTTTTT. This chain links TRBV27 with TRBJ2-2; 8 bases agree with TRBD1. Germline lookup yields CDR1 MNHEY and CDR2 SMNVEV (reference sequence). This CDR3 comprises 17 residues. Trimming removed 8 bases from V and 1 base from J; junction bases left unmatched: 12.

This chain links TRBV7-2 with TRBJ2-3; tentative D call: TRBD2 (6 bases). Trimming cost V 5 bases and J 0 bases, with 9 bases left between them. The V gene's germline CDR1 is SGHTA and CDR2 FQGNSA. The CDR3 spans 14 residues. The chain's CDR3 is CASSTSGSTDTQYF. The CDR3 bases are TGTGCCAGCAGCACGAGCGGGAGCACAGATACGCAGTATTTT.

The chain uses TRBV11-3 and TRBJ2-1; 10 nucleotides align to TRBD2. With V trimmed by 5 bases and J by 9 bases, 16 bases remained unmatched. This CDR3 is 17 amino acids long. Germline CDR1 reads SGHNT; CDR2 reads YENEEA. Here the CDR3 reads CASSLRLAGDVSVEQFF. Here the CDR3 DNA reads TGTGCCAGCAGCCTTCGGCTAGCGGGAGACGTCTCGGTTGAGCAGTTCTTC.

The sample holds one count of this clone. V is TRBV24-1 and J is TRBJ2-7; TRBD2 matches at 10 bases. The CDR3 is made up of 15 amino acids. J was trimmed by 7 bases and V by 3 bases; bases with no gene match: 8. The germline V gene encodes CDR1 KGHDR and CDR2 SFDVKD. The CDR3 sequence: CATSDPLAGRGEQYF. CDR3 bases: TGTGCCACCAGTGATCCACTAGCGGGAAGGGGGGAGCAGTACTTC.

V gene TRBV2 combines with J gene TRBJ2-1; 10 bases map to TRBD1. V lost 4 bases, J lost 4 bases, and 4 bases stayed unmatched. From germline, CDR1 is SNHLY and CDR2 FYNNEI. The CDR3 is 15 residues long. This CDR3 is CASSADRGQYNEQFF. The CDR3 bases are TGTGCCAGCAGTGCCGACAGGGGGCAGTACAATGAGCAGTTCTTC. Complete variable domain (other parts from reference TRBV2 and TRBJ2-1): EPEVTQTPSHQVTQMGQEVILRCVPISNHLYFYWYRQILGQKVEFLVSFYNNEISEKSEIFDDQFSVERPDGSNFTLKIRSTKLEDSAMYFCASSADRGQYNEQFFGPGTRLTVL.

The rearrangement joins TRBV5-4 to TRBJ2-1; 11 bases agree with TRBD2. Germline values: CDR1 SGHNT, CDR2 YYREEE (reference sequence). The CDR3 totals 16 residues. Trimming took 1 base from V and 9 from J; bases not matched to a gene: 9. DNA for the CDR3: TGTGCCAGCAGCTTGTCTCTTACTAGCGGGAGTGGTGAGCAGTTCTTC. Amino acids: CASSLSLTSGSGEQFF.

The chain carries TRBV20-1 and TRBJ2-5; no clear D. The CDR3 loop spans 14 amino acids. V shed 3 bases and J shed 5 bases, with 16 bases lying between them. Germline V gene data show CDR1 as DFQATT and CDR2 as SNEGSKA (reference sequence). The CDR3: CSASNSLYGETQYF. The DNA for the CDR3 is TGCAGTGCTAGTAATAGTCTTTACGGGGAGACCCAGTACTTC.

The J gene is TRBJ2-7, the V gene TRBV27; TRBD1 agrees at 9 bases. V dropped 5 bases and J dropped 4; count of bases not matched to a gene: 9. Germline CDR1 reads MNHEY; CDR2 reads SMNVEV (reference sequence). The CDR3 covers 15 residues. CDR3 bases: TGTGCCAGCAGTCCCTGGACAGGGGTTACGTACGAGCAGTACTTC. Translated: CASSPWTGVTYEQYF.

This chain links TRBV28 with TRBJ1-2, with TRBD1 as a possible D gene (5 bases). There are 12 residues in the CDR3. Germline CDR1 MDHEN, CDR2 SYDVKM. V lost 6 bases, J lost 6 bases, and 11 bases lay in between. The CDR3, as DNA: TGTGCCAGCAGCCTAAGACAGAATGGCTACACCTTC. Protein: CASSLRQNGYTF.

This clone showed up just a few times. The rearrangement uses TRBV15 and TRBJ1-5; D remains ambiguous. Germline-derived CDR1 and CDR2 are LNHNV and YYDKDF (reference sequence). The CDR3 loop spans 15 amino acids. Trimming took off 2 bases at V and 0 bases at J, with 8 bases between the two ends. DNA of the CDR3: TGTGCCACCAGCAGAACGGGGAATAGCAATCAGCCCCAGCATTTT. Translating it yields CATSRTGNSNQPQHF.

V usage is TRBV19 and J usage is TRBJ1-5; 9 bases are shared with TRBD1. V shed 8 bases, J shed 4 bases, and the junction held 9 bases outside the gene matches. Per the germline V gene, CDR1 is LNHDA and CDR2 is SQIVND (reference sequence). This CDR3 is built from 15 residues. The CDR3 region has the DNA TGTGCCAGTTCCGGGACAGGGTCTGGGAATCAGCCCCAGCATTTT. Protein: CASSGTGSGNQPQHF. Together with reference TRBV19 and TRBJ1-5, the CDR3 gives the full variable domain: DGGITQSPKYLFRKEGQNVTLSCEQNLNHDAMYWYRQDPGQGLRLIYYSQIVNDFQKGDIAEGYSVSREKKESFPLTVTSAQKNPTAFYLCASSGTGSGNQPQHFGDGTRLSIL.

The chain couples TRBV29-1 to TRBJ2-1, with TRBD1 as a possible D gene (6 bases). This CDR3 has 15 amino acids. V lost 6 bases to trimming and J lost 0 bases, with 15 bases between them. CDR1 SQVTM and CDR2 ANQGSEA come from the germline V gene. The CDR3 protein is CSVQGSVSSYNEQFF. Written as DNA, the CDR3 is TGCAGCGTACAGGGTTCCGTTAGCTCCTACAATGAGCAGTTCTTC.

J is TRBJ1-3 and V is TRBV10-3; 9 bases are shared with TRBD1. The J segment lost 7 bases and the V segment lost 8 bases, leaving 6 bases of the junction unmatched. CDR1 and CDR2 from the germline V gene are ENHRY and SYGVKD. This CDR3 contains 13 residues. CDR3 sequence reads: CAIPGQGGNTIYF. CDR3 nucleotides: TGTGCCATCCCGGGACAGGGAGGGAACACCATATATTTT.

The V call is TRBV27, the J call TRBJ2-1; TRBD1 might be the D (7 bases). The CDR3 has 15 residues. Trimming shortened V by 6 bases and J by 6 bases, and 18 bases separated the two germline ends. CDR1 MNHEY and CDR2 SMNVEV come from the germline V gene (reference sequence). Here the CDR3 reads CASSSGGGAFNEQFF. The CDR3 DNA is TGTGCCAGCAGCTCAGGAGGGGGCGCGTTCAATGAGCAGTTCTTC.

The chain uses TRBV5-1 and TRBJ2-3, with 16 bases fitting TRBD2. This CDR3 is 18 amino acids long. Germline-derived CDR1 and CDR2 are SGHRS and YFSETQ. The V segment lost 4 bases and the J segment 6 bases; nucleotides outside the gene matches: 11. This chain's CDR3 is CASSVGLAGGPTSDTQYF. In nucleotides, the CDR3 is TGCGCCAGCAGCGTGGGACTAGCGGGAGGGCCTACCTCGGATACGCAGTATTTT.

The rearrangement links TRBV28 to TRBJ2-2; D is perhaps TRBD2 (6 bases). The CDR3 has 15 residues. V lost 7 bases to trimming and J lost 4 bases, with 16 bases between them. The germline V gene encodes CDR1 MDHEN and CDR2 SYDVKM. The CDR3 nucleotides read TGTGCCAGCAACCAAAGGAGGGGTGGCACCGGGGAGCTGTTTTTT. The encoded protein is CASNQRRGGTGELFF.

V is TRBV5-1 and J is TRBJ2-1; D is possibly TRBD1 (6 bases). Trimming took off 0 bases at V and 3 bases at J, with 10 bases between the two ends. There are 15 residues in the CDR3. Germline V gene lookup returns CDR1 SGHRS and CDR2 YFSETQ. CDR3 coding DNA: TGCGCCAGCAGCTTGGGGCAGGGGTTCTACAATGAGCAGTTCTTC. This encodes CASSLGQGFYNEQFF.

This sequence joins TRBV18 and TRBJ2-3; the match to TRBD1 covers 8 bases. The CDR3 has 15 residues. Germline CDR1 is KGHSH and CDR2 is LQKENI. J gave up 2 bases and V 5 bases, and 6 bases lay outside the gene matches. The CDR3 DNA reads TGTGCCAGCTCATCTTCACAGGGGGACACAGATACGCAGTATTTT. It yields the protein CASSSSQGDTDTQYF.

The chain uses TRBV14 and TRBJ1-4, with D unclear. V lost 3 bases, J lost 4 bases, and 18 bases lay in between. Germline lookup yields CDR1 SGHDN and CDR2 FVKESK. The CDR3 is 17 residues long. CDR3 region: CASSHPRWHSLNEKLFF. In DNA, the CDR3 is TGTGCCAGCAGCCACCCCAGGTGGCACAGCCTTAATGAAAAACTGTTTTTT. The entire variable domain, with the rest obtained from reference TRBV14 and TRBJ1-4, is as follows: EAGVTQFPSHSVIEKGQTVTLRCDPISGHDNLYWYRRVMGKEIKFLLHFVKESKQDESGMPNNRFLAERTGGTYSTLKVQPAELEDSGVYFCASSHPRWHSLNEKLFFGSGTQLSVL.

The gene calls are TRBV9 and TRBJ2-5; D is undetermined. CDR3 length equals 13 residues. The germline V and J ends were trimmed by 0 bases and 2 bases, with 5 bases remaining between them. CDR1 and CDR2 from the germline V gene are SGDLS and YYNGEE. The CDR3 DNA follows: TGTGCCAGCAGCGTAGATCCTCAAGAGACCCAGTACTTC. This encodes CASSVDPQETQYF.

The chain combines TRBV6-5 with TRBJ1-1, with 7 bases identical to TRBD1. Germline lookup yields CDR1 MNHEY and CDR2 SVGAGI. V dropped 6 bases and J dropped 4; count of bases not matched to a gene: 11. The CDR3 runs to 15 residues. CDR3 nucleotides: TGTGCCAGCAGGGACCCGAGACAGGGAGGCACTGAAGCTTTCTTT. Translating gives CASRDPRQGGTEAFF.

A single count supports this clone. This chain links TRBV5-1 with TRBJ2-7; TRBD1 is a possible D gene (6 bases). The CDR3 runs 15 residues. The V gene lost 0 bases and the J gene lost 2 bases, with 12 bases spanning the gap. Germline assignment: CDR1 SGHRS and CDR2 YFSETQ. Written as DNA, the CDR3 is TGCGCCAGCAGCTTGGGTTCGACAGGAACCTACGAGCAGTACTTC. It yields the protein CASSLGSTGTYEQYF.

This clone has just one count. The chain has TRBV25-1 and TRBJ2-7, with D possibly being TRBD2 (6 bases). Germline CDR1 reads MGHDK; CDR2 reads SYGVNS. Trimming removed 2 bases at V and 6 bases at J, with 14 bases between. This CDR3 has 14 amino acids. This chain's CDR3 is CASSEVGGAGEQYF. The CDR3 DNA is TGTGCCAGCAGTGAAGTCGGGGGAGCAGGCGAGCAGTACTTC.